A single sample gave rise to the 13 T cell receptor beta chains below, sequenced in a study of vaccination and CD4 T cells after COVID-19. Antigens of these TCRs are unknown. Treatment indicated: roughly ten-day PBMC culture with coronavirus spike peptide pools or control peptides (ViraFEST assay). CD4+ T cells that came from the unexposed donor were collected before the COVID-19 pandemic (2011-2018). Sequencing of DNA taken from cultured CD4+ T cells relied on the Oncomine TCR Beta short-read assay. TCRdb used MiXCR to reprocess the PCR reads, holding one entry per CDR3 protein. The sample holds about 9,800 distinct CDR3 sequences; 35% to 40% are singletons and the top ten take under 15%. Source material: CD4+ T cells from blood, cultured in vitro. The origin of the receptors is a human donor in good health.

This clonotype was observed once. The chain employs TRBV5-1 and TRBJ2-5; tentative D call: TRBD2 (5 bases). CDR3 length: 14 residues. V dropped 1 base and J dropped 5 bases, with 12 bases sitting between them. Germline assignment: CDR1 SGHRS and CDR2 YFSETQ. The CDR3 region has the DNA TGCGCCAGCAGCTTGTTGGGAGTTACCGAGACCCAGTACTTC. It specifies CASSLLGVTETQYF.

The CDR3 nucleotides are TGCAGTGCTCGGAGTGGAAGGACACCTGACTACGAGCAGTACTTC. Translating gives CSARSGRTPDYEQYF. The chain combines TRBV20-1 with TRBJ2-7, with D perhaps TRBD1 (5 bases). The ends were cut back, 5 bases at V and 3 bases at J, with 20 bases in the middle. The V gene's germline CDR1 is DFQATT and CDR2 SNEGSKA (reference sequence). The CDR3 runs 15 residues.

This clonotype was counted between two and nine times. This chain joins TRBV25-1 and TRBJ1-6; D might be TRBD1 (5 bases). The germline CDR1 and CDR2 sequences are MGHDK and SYGVNS. The V gene lost 3 bases and the J gene lost 5 bases, with 14 bases spanning the gap. The CDR3 totals 16 residues. CDR3 amino acids: CASSDHGGEHNSPLHF. CDR3 bases: TGTGCCAGCAGTGACCACGGGGGGGAGCATAATTCACCCCTCCACTTT.

The table lists this clonotype with a count of one. The rearrangement links TRBV2 to TRBJ1-4, with D hard to call. CDR1 is SNHLY, CDR2 FYNNEI, per germline. The CDR3 has 15 amino acids. Deletions cut 4 bases from V and 0 bases from J, with 9 bases between. The CDR3 nucleotides are TGTGCCAGCAGTGTTCTGAGGGCAACTAATGAAAAACTGTTTTTT. Protein sequence: CASSVLRATNEKLFF.

This clonotype was detected a few times. The chain is built from TRBV7-9 and TRBJ1-1; the D is unclear. The ends were cut back, 1 base at V and 1 base at J, with 7 bases in the middle. The CDR3 runs 14 residues. Germline lookup yields CDR1 SEHNR and CDR2 FQNEAQ (reference sequence). The CDR3 DNA is TGTGCCAGCAGCTTAGATGGGTCGAACACTGAAGCTTTCTTT. Its translation: CASSLDGSNTEAFF.

V usage is TRBV7-9 and J usage is TRBJ2-5; D unresolved. This CDR3 spans 12 amino acids. CDR1 SEHNR and CDR2 FQNEAQ come from the germline V gene (reference sequence). Deletions cut 6 bases from V and 7 bases from J, with 12 bases between. CDR3 coding DNA: TGTGCCAGCAGGCACGTCACCGGGACCCAGTACTTC. Its translation: CASRHVTGTQYF.

This clonotype is medium-sized in the sample. The gene calls are TRBV15 and TRBJ1-2; D is uncertain. CDR3 length: 15 amino acids. From germline, CDR1 is LNHNV and CDR2 YYDKDF (reference sequence). V was cut by 5 bases and J by 3 bases, with 16 bases left in between. CDR3: CATSRIASPYYGYTF. The DNA of the CDR3 is TGTGCCACCAGCCGCATTGCCAGCCCTTACTATGGCTACACCTTC.

This clonotype is medium-sized (0.01 to 0.1%) within its sample. The rearrangement links TRBV15 to TRBJ2-5, with 9 bases aligning to TRBD1. The germline CDR1 and CDR2 sequences are LNHNV and YYDKDF (reference sequence). V lost 0 bases, J lost 4 bases, and 12 bases stayed unmatched. There are 18 residues in the CDR3. The CDR3, as DNA: TGTGCCACCAGCAGAGATCCCCTAGGGACAGGGAGGGGAGAGACCCAGTACTTC. This codes for CATSRDPLGTGRGETQYF.

The rearrangement uses TRBV30 and TRBJ2-1; 8 bases are a match to TRBD2. The V and J ends lost 1 base and 16 bases, in that order; junction bases with no gene match: 9. The CDR3 runs to 12 residues. The V gene's germline CDR1 is GTSNPN and CDR2 SVGIG (reference sequence). The CDR3 is CAWSASSGASFF. The CDR3 DNA sequence: TGTGCCTGGAGTGCTAGTAGCGGGGCTAGCTTCTTC.

This rearrangement joins TRBV12-3 or TRBV12-4 to TRBJ1-2, with D unclear. V was clipped by 3 bases and J by 5 bases, with 10 bases between them. This CDR3 has 13 amino acids. In nucleotides, the CDR3 is TGTGCCAGCAGTTTGAGTTCCGGATATGGCTACACCTTC. Protein: CASSLSSGYGYTF.

The chain joins TRBV11-2 to TRBJ2-7; the match to TRBD2 covers 16 bases. After removal of 3 bases from V and 1 base from J, the junction contained 6 bases not matched to a gene. Germline V gives CDR1 SGHAT, CDR2 FQNNGV. This CDR3 is 18 amino acids long. The CDR3 bases are TGTGCCAGCAGCTTTGGGGGACTAGCGGGAGGGGGGTCCTACGAGCAGTACTTC. This gives the protein CASSFGGLAGGGSYEQYF. The full variable domain, with the rest looked up from reference TRBV11-2 and TRBJ2-7, is EAGVAQSPRYKIIEKRQSVAFWCNPISGHATLYWYQQILGQGPKLLIQFQNNGVVDDSQLPKDRFSAERLKGVDSTLKIQPAKLEDSAVYLCASSFGGLAGGGSYEQYFGPGTRLTVT.

The chain employs TRBV20-1 and TRBJ2-3; 7 bases are shared with TRBD2. This CDR3 contains 13 residues. Germline lookup yields CDR1 DFQATT and CDR2 SNEGSKA (reference sequence). The J segment lost 2 bases and the V segment lost 3 bases, leaving 2 bases of the junction unmatched. Written as DNA, the CDR3 is TGCAGTGCTAGGGCGGGAGCCACAGATACGCAGTATTTT. Amino acids: CSARAGATDTQYF.

The chain has TRBV20-1 and TRBJ2-5; D not certain. Trimming removed 5 bases from V and 2 bases from J, with 15 bases in between. Germline CDR1 DFQATT, CDR2 SNEGSKA (reference sequence). This CDR3 comprises 14 residues. CDR3 protein: CSAELGALQETQYF. CDR3 nucleotide sequence: TGCAGTGCTGAGTTAGGAGCGTTACAAGAGACCCAGTACTTC.